Following are 8 T cell receptor beta chains from one sample sequenced in a study of blood T cell repertoires in COVID-19. Produced via immunoSEQ multiplex PCR; TCRdb's table is partial and in-frame only. The repertoire holds hundreds of thousands of clones, with roughly 88% as singletons. Source material: peripheral blood. The source is a woman aged 50 to 60 with active or convalescent COVID-19.

The rearrangement joins TRBV24-1 to TRBJ2-5, with D possibly being TRBD2 (7 bases). CDR1 is KGHDR and CDR2 is SFDVKD in the germline V gene. This CDR3 region has 15 residues. V gave up 3 bases and J gave up 5 bases, with 15 bases separating them. The CDR3 region is CATSDPRGAGETQYF. As DNA, the CDR3 is TGTGCCACCAGTGATCCCCGGGGGGCAGGGGAGACCCAGTACTTC.

CDR3 coding DNA: TGTGCCAGTAGTCGGGAGGGACAACAAAATCAGCCCCAGCATTTT. Translating it yields CASSREGQQNQPQHF. The V call is TRBV19, the J call TRBJ1-5, with D perhaps matching TRBD1 (6 bases). The V end was cut by 5 bases, the J end by 4 bases, with 15 bases between. The V gene's germline CDR1 is LNHDA and CDR2 SQIVND (reference sequence). The CDR3 sequence is 15 residues long.

The V gene is TRBV4-1, the J gene TRBJ2-7; TRBD2 might be the D (5 bases). V was cut by 0 bases and J by 1 base, with 10 bases left in between. Germline CDR1 and CDR2: MGHRA and YSYEKL. This CDR3 has 15 amino acids. DNA of the CDR3: TGCGCCAGCAGCCAAGATTCCGAGGGATCCTACGAGCAGTACTTC. It codes for CASSQDSEGSYEQYF.

This clone showed up just a few times. The chain has TRBV7-8 and TRBJ2-7; 8 nucleotides line up with TRBD1. V trimming: 4 bases; J trimming: 7 bases; junction bases outside the gene matches: 9. This CDR3 spans 14 amino acids. Per germline, CDR1 SGHVS and CDR2 FQNEAQ. The CDR3 nucleotides are TGTGCCAGCAGCTCTGGACAGGGCTCGAAAGAGCAGTACTTC. It yields the protein CASSSGQGSKEQYF.

The chain couples TRBV29-1 to TRBJ2-3; D is uncertain. The CDR3 has 13 residues. V lost 5 bases to trimming and J lost 1 base, with 10 bases between them. Germline assignment: CDR1 SQVTM and CDR2 ANQGSEA. CDR3 in amino acids: CSVRKSGTDTQYF. The CDR3 DNA reads TGCAGCGTTCGAAAGAGCGGCACAGATACGCAGTATTTT.

V gene TRBV9 combines with J gene TRBJ1-6; 9 bases line up with TRBD1. The germline CDR1 and CDR2 sequences are SGDLS and YYNGEE. The trim removed 4 bases at V and 6 bases at J, leaving 5 bases unmatched. The CDR3 has 15 amino acids. The DNA of the CDR3 is TGTGCCAGCAGCCCACAGGGGGCGAGTAATTCACCCCTCCACTTT. Translation: CASSPQGASNSPLHF.

The gene calls are TRBV19 and TRBJ2-1; weak D call: TRBD1 (6 bases). The germline V gene encodes CDR1 LNHDA and CDR2 SQIVND (reference sequence). Trimming cost V 6 bases and J 9 bases, with 21 bases left between them. The CDR3 is 15 residues long. The CDR3 bases are TGTGCCAGTAGCCAACAGGGATCGGTGCGCTCTGAGCAGTTCTTC. Translating it yields CASSQQGSVRSEQFF.

The rearrangement links TRBV14 to TRBJ1-3, with D uncertain. CDR1 and CDR2 from the germline V gene are SGHDN and FVKESK. Trimming pared 8 bases from V and 0 bases from J, leaving 8 bases between. CDR3 size: 13 residues. CDR3 loop: CASRHSSGNTIYF. As DNA, the CDR3 is TGTGCCAGCCGACATAGCTCTGGAAACACCATATATTTT.